These 10 T cell receptor beta chains were all obtained from the same sample, sequenced in a study of T cell changes during pregnancy in multiple sclerosis. Here immunoSEQ multiplex PCR was the method, and the copy in TCRdb shows in-frame clones only, minus some. The sample lists around 57,000 clones; approximately 90% were seen once. Sample: peripheral blood, taken in the second trimester of pregnancy. These receptors originate from a female donor with multiple sclerosis, enrolled in a pregnancy study.

The CDR3 here is CASSFHGTYEQYF. The CDR3 DNA sequence: TGTGCCAGCAGCTTTCACGGGACATACGAGCAGTACTTC. The chain couples TRBV5-4 to TRBJ2-7; a possible D gene is TRBD1 (6 bases). Trimming stripped 2 bases from V and 4 bases from J, with 10 bases between. The CDR3 is 13 residues long. Germline CDR1 SGHNT, CDR2 YYREEE (reference sequence).

The chain recombines TRBV6-5 with TRBJ1-5; 9 bases agree with TRBD1. Germline V gene data show CDR1 as MNHEY and CDR2 as SVGAGI. With V trimmed by 2 bases and J by 5 bases, 1 base remained unmatched. The CDR3 runs to 14 residues. The CDR3 is CASSYGTGYQPQHF. The CDR3 DNA sequence: TGTGCCAGCAGTTACGGGACAGGGTATCAGCCCCAGCATTTT.

The chain joins TRBV5-4 to TRBJ2-2; tentatively, D is TRBD1 (5 bases). There are 15 residues in the CDR3. CDR1 SGHNT and CDR2 YYREEE come from the germline V gene (reference sequence). V lost 4 bases to trimming and J lost 7 bases, with 17 bases between them. The CDR3 loop is CASSQGARKIGELFF. The CDR3 nucleotides are TGTGCCAGCAGCCAAGGGGCTAGAAAGATCGGGGAGCTGTTTTTT.

The chain joins TRBV4-1 to TRBJ1-1; D remains unclear. Between the trimmed V and J ends, which lost 5 bases and 0 bases, there was a span of 7 bases. CDR3 length: 13 amino acids. Germline assignment: CDR1 MGHRA and CDR2 YSYEKL. CDR3: CASSSRLNTEAFF. The CDR3 region has the DNA TGCGCCAGCAGCTCCCGTCTGAACACTGAAGCTTTCTTT.

The genes are TRBV5-1 and TRBJ2-7, with 7 bases that match TRBD1. The CDR3 sequence is 14 residues long. Germline lookup yields CDR1 SGHRS and CDR2 YFSETQ. J gave up 2 bases and V 4 bases, and 6 bases lay outside the gene matches. As DNA, the CDR3 is TGCGCCAGCAGCCCGGACAGGTTCCCCTACGAGCAGTACTTC. It yields the protein CASSPDRFPYEQYF.

The CDR3 sequence is CASSSGAGVEQPQHF. Here the CDR3 DNA reads TGTGCCAGCAGTTCCGGGGCAGGGGTGGAACAGCCCCAGCATTTT. This sequence joins TRBV7-9 and TRBJ1-5; D is possibly TRBD1 (6 bases). The CDR3 contains 15 residues. V lost 6 bases and J 7 bases, leaving 19 bases between the germline ends. CDR1 and CDR2 from the germline V gene are SEHNR and FQNEAQ (reference sequence).

The chain uses TRBV7-8 and TRBJ2-2; 7 bases match TRBD1. In germline, CDR1 is SGHVS, CDR2 FQNEAQ. CDR3 size: 15 residues. J gave up 7 bases and V 0 bases, and 5 bases lay outside the gene matches. The CDR3 here is CASSLARGQGGELFF. CDR3 bases: TGTGCCAGCAGCTTAGCGAGGGGGCAAGGCGGGGAGCTGTTTTTT.

The rearrangement joins TRBV19 to TRBJ2-3; maybe TRBD2 (6 bases). The V gene's germline CDR1 is LNHDA and CDR2 SQIVND (reference sequence). The CDR3 sequence is 14 residues long. Trimming took off 6 bases at V and 4 bases at J, with 14 bases between the two ends. CDR3 sequence reads: CASRVGGRPDTQYF. As DNA, the CDR3 is TGTGCCAGTAGAGTGGGGGGACGACCAGATACGCAGTATTTT.

The CDR3 DNA is TGTGCCAGTAAACTTCAGGGAGGATACGAGCAGTACTTC. Translating it yields CASKLQGGYEQYF. The rearrangement links TRBV19 to TRBJ2-7; tentative D call: TRBD2 (6 bases). Trimming took 7 bases from V and 4 from J, leaving 14 bases between them. This CDR3 has 13 residues. Per the germline V gene, CDR1 is LNHDA and CDR2 is SQIVND (reference sequence).

This chain joins TRBV6-5 and TRBJ1-1; 8 bases are shared with TRBD1. The length of the CDR3 is 14 residues. J was trimmed by 3 bases and V by 7 bases; bases with no gene match: 7. Germline V gene sequence: CDR1 MNHEY, CDR2 SVGAGI. In nucleotides, the CDR3 is TGTGCCAGCAAGGCGGACAGGGCGGACACTGAAGCTTTCTTT. Residues: CASKADRADTEAFF.